This TCR beta chain was identified during a study of graft-versus-host responses after intestinal transplantation (dated by TCRdb to about 2021). With regard to the full study: Recipients received multivisceral, liver-intestinal, or isolated intestinal transplants. All recipients received anti-thymocyte globulin induction followed by maintenance tacrolimus and steroids for two to four years. Graft-versus-host and host-versus-graft alloreactive T cell clones were tracked in the graft, circulation and bone marrow after intestinal transplantation using bulk TCR-beta CDR3 sequencing. Alloreactive clones were identified by sequencing pre-transplant mixed lymphocyte reaction products and comparing them with unstimulated pre-transplant donor and recipient T cells. Of the 20 to 25 intestinal transplant recipients enrolled in the cohort, one of whom was a retransplant, a few patients without pretransplant specimens were excluded. Donor T cell macrochimerism was defined as a peak of at least 4% donor T cells among recipient peripheral blood mononuclear cells. Rather than being sequenced by the commercial service, samples from a few later patients were sequenced in-house on an Illumina MiSeq and processed with MiXCR. What the study reported, not specific to this receptor: Early after transplant, peak levels of circulating GvH clones were associated with declines in HvG clones. In the allografts of patients with donor T cell macrochimerism, GvH to HvG T cell clonal ratios were high. The relatively low number and heterogeneity of intestinal transplant patients limited the conclusions. GvH clones were detected in recipient bone marrow, and some of these GvH clones were observed earlier in ileal mucosa or blood, consistent with an intestinal mucosal origin.

Explained via the paper, the time point label denotes: cells obtained before transplantation from donor or recipient. CD3+CD4+ and CD3+CD8+ populations were FACS-sorted from unstimulated pre-transplant donor and recipient cells taken from spleen or lymph nodes. In the case of this clone: The antigen it recognizes is unknown. Per-base qualities were not stored, and no clone one base away is much larger.

Trimmed from V: 5 bases; trimmed from J: 1 base; junction bases lacking a gene match: 6. The germline V gene specifies MGHRA as CDR1 and YSYEKL as CDR2. Counted from cysteine to phenylalanine, this CDR3 has 16 amino acids. Kept here is only the CDR3 DNA, which spans 48 bases and is read in frame from base 1. The protocol used for the library was the immunoSEQ multiplex PCR assay. For most patients, genomic DNA was isolated using the Qiagen DNeasy Blood and Tissue Kit and was shipped frozen to Adaptive Biotechnologies for TCR sequencing. Adaptive Biotechnologies carried out high-throughput TCR-beta CDR3 sequencing of genomic DNA for most patients. On the study's bioinformatics: Adaptive's ImmunoSEQ software supplied the TCR sequencing data for around 17 patients, while MiXCR and VDJtools were used to process a few other patients. To correct CD4 versus CD8 sorting errors, sequences present in both subsets at a frequency ratio below 5:1 were removed. CDR3 nucleotide sequences shared between donor and recipient were removed because the origin of such sequences could not be assigned. Alloreactive clones required at least 2-fold expansion over unstimulated cells and minimum CFSE-low frequency of 0.002% (template counts) or 0.001% (read counts). Mappable clones were those detected in sequenced pre-transplant spleen, lymph node, or MLR CFSE-low populations of the donor or recipient. The cumulative frequency of alloreactive clones was calculated as a percentage of all sequences, weighted by copy number. Here the immuneACCESS table is served through TCRdb, limited to in-frame sequences with V and J called. Missing clones are a known gap in these copies; in checked studies unresolved V genes cover under half, and the rest lacks a known reason. Clonal size and the V and J genes are those of that table, whereas D and trimming came from the DNA. Counted in this sample were around 100,000 clones; roughly nine tenths of them appeared once. The ten biggest clones cover over 0.15% of the sample.

The V and J segments used are TRBV4-1 and TRBJ1-1; 11 bases in the middle match TRBD1. The sequence was obtained from a human donor who was the organ donor for an intestinal transplant. The input for sequencing was unstimulated CD4+ T cells sorted from spleen or lymph node cells, taken before transplant. The sequence in DNA is TGCGCCAGCAGCTGGGACAGGGGGTTGGCGAACACTGAAGCTTTCTTT. Translated, it gives CASSWDRGLANTEAFF.